The clone carrying this TCR beta chain has only a few counts. Original data processing: Reference gene primer amplification yielded estimated nucleated cell counts. Sequenced by immunoSEQ multiplex PCR; TCRdb stores in-frame clones only, minus some. The V and J calls and clone size are taken from that table; D and trimming were inferred from the DNA. The data show tens of thousands of clones, over 75% seen once. These data come from a study of blood T cell repertoires in COVID-19. Study-level information: COVID-19 samples, acute and convalescent, were from the United States, Italy and Spain. Nucleic acid was either cDNA or gDNA, and it came from T cells, B-cell-depleted T cells, or PBMCs.

This CDR3 contains 14 residues. V was shortened by 5 bases and J by 1 base, with 9 bases between the two germline ends. Germline CDR1 is SGHVS and CDR2 is FQNEAQ. The sequenced sample was peripheral blood. The rearrangement uses TRBV7-8 and TRBJ1-3; D is unresolved. This TCR was sampled from a human donor in a cohort sampled during active COVID-19. The CDR3 DNA reads as TGTGCCAGCAGCCGCCGGGGATCTGGAAACACCATATATTTT. Translating it yields CASSRRGSGNTIYF.